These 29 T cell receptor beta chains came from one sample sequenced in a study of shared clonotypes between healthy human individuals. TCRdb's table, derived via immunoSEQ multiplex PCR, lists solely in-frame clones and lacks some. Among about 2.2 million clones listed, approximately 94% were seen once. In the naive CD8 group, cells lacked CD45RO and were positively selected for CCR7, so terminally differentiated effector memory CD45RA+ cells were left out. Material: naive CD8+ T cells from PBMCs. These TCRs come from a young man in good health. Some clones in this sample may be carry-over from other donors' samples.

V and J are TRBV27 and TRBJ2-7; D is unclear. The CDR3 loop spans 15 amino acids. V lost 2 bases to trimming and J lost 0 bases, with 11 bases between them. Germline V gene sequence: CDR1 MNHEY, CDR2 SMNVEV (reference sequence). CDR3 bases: TGTGCCAGCAGTTTAGTGGGGTTCGGCTCCTACGAGCAGTACTTC. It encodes CASSLVGFGSYEQYF.

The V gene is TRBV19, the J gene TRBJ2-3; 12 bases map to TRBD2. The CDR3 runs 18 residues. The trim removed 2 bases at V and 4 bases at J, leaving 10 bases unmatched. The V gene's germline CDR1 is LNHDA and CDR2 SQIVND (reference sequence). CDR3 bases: TGTGCCAGTAGTATATACGGAGGACTAGCGGGATCAGCAGATACGCAGTATTTT. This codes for CASSIYGGLAGSADTQYF.

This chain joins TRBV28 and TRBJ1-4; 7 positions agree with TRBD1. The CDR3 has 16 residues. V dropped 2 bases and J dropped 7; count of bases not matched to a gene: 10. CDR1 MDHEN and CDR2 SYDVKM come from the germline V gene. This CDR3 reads CASSLVGEGTAEKLFF. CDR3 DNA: TGTGCCAGCAGTTTAGTCGGAGAAGGGACAGCTGAAAAACTGTTTTTT.

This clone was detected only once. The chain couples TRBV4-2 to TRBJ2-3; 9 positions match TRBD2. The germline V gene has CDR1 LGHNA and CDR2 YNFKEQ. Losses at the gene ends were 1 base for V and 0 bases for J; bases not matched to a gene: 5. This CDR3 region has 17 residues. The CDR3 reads CASSQVLAGLSTDTQYF. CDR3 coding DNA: TGTGCCAGCAGCCAAGTACTAGCGGGCTTAAGCACAGATACGCAGTATTTT.

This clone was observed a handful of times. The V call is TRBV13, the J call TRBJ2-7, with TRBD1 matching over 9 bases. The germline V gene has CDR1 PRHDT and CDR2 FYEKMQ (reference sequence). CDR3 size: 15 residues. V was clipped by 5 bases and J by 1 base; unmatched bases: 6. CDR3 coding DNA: TGTGCCAGCAGCGGCCGAGGACAGGGGTCCTACGAGCAGTACTTC. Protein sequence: CASSGRGQGSYEQYF. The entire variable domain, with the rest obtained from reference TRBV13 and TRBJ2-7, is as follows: AAGVIQSPRHLIKEKRETATLKCYPIPRHDTVYWYQQGPGQDPQFLISFYEKMQSDKGSIPDRFSAQQFSDYHSELNMSSLELGDSALYFCASSGRGQGSYEQYFGPGTRLTVT.

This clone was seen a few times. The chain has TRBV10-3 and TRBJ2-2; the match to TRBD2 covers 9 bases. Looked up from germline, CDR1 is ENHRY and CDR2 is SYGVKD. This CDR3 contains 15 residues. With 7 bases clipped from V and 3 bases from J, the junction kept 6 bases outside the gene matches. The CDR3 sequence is CAINAERGDTGELFF. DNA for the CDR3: TGTGCCATCAACGCGGAGCGGGGGGACACCGGGGAGCTGTTTTTT.

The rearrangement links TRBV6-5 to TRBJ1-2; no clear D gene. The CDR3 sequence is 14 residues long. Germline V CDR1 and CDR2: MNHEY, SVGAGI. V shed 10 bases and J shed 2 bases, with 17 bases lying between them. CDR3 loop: CATLSFDGNYGYTF. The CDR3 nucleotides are TGTGCCACCCTATCGTTTGACGGAAACTATGGCTACACCTTC.

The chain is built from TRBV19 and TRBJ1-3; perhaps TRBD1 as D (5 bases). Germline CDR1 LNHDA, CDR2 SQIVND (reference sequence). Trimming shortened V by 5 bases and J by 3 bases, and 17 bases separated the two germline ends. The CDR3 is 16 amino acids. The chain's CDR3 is CASSLPGQAFGNTIYF. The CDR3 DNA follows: TGTGCCAGTAGTTTACCCGGACAAGCGTTTGGAAACACCATATATTTT.

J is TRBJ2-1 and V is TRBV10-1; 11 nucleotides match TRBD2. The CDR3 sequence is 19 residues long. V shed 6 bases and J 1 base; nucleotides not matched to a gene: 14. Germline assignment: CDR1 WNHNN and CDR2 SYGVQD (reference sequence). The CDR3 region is CASSGTSGRTVRSYNEQFF. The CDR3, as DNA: TGCGCCAGCAGCGGCACTAGCGGGAGAACGGTACGATCCTACAATGAGCAGTTCTTC.

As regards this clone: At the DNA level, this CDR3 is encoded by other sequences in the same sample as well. The CDR3 DNA reads as TGTGCCAGCAGCTTAGGGTCGGAGACCCAGTACTTC. Protein: CASSLGSETQYF. J is TRBJ2-5 and V is TRBV11-2; D not certain. This CDR3 region has 12 residues. Trimming left V 1 base short and J 5 bases short, with 5 bases between. Germline V gene lookup returns CDR1 SGHAT and CDR2 FQNNGV.

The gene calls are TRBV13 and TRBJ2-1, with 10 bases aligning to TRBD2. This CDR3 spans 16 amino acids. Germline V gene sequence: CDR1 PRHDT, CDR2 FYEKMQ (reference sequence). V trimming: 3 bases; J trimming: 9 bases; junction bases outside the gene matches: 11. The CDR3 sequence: CASSFPSGSRVGEQFF. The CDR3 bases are TGTGCCAGCAGCTTCCCTAGCGGGAGCAGGGTGGGTGAGCAGTTCTTC.

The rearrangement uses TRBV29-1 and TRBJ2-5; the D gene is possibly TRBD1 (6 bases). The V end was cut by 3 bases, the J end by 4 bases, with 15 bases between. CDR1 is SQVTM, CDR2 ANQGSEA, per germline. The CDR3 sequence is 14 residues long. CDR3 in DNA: TGCAGCGTTGAGGGCAGGGGAAGCAGAGAGACCCAGTACTTC. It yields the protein CSVEGRGSRETQYF.

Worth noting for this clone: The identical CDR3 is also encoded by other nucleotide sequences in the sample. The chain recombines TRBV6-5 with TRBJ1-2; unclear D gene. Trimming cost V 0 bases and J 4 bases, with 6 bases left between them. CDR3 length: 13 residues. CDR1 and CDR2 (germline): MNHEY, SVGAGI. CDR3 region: CASSYSAVYGYTF. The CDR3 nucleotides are TGTGCCAGCAGTTACTCGGCGGTCTATGGCTACACCTTC.

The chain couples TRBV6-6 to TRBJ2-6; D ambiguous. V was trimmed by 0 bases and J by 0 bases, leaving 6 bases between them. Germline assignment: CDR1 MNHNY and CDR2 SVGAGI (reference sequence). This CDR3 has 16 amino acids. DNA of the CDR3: TGTGCCAGCAGTTACTCGCACTTCTCTGGGGCCAACGTCCTGACTTTC. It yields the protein CASSYSHFSGANVLTF.

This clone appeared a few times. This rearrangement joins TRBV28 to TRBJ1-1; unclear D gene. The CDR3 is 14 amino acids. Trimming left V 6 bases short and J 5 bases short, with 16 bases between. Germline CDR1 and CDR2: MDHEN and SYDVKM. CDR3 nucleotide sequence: TGTGCCAGCAGGGATCTAGCCGGGAGGACTGAAGCTTTCTTT. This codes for CASRDLAGRTEAFF.

Here the CDR3 reads CASSQVQDGNVNTEAFF. The CDR3 nucleotides read TGTGCCAGCAGCCAAGTGCAGGATGGGAACGTGAACACTGAAGCTTTCTTT. The chain couples TRBV4-2 to TRBJ1-1, with no clear D. Germline assignment: CDR1 LGHNA and CDR2 YNFKEQ. The CDR3 consists of 17 residues. Between the trimmed V and J ends, which lost 1 base and 0 bases, there was a span of 15 bases.

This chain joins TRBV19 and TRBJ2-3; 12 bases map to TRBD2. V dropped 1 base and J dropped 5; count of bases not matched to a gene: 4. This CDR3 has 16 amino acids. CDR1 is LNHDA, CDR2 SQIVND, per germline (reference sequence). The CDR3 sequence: CASSIAPLAGGDTQYF. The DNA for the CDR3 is TGTGCCAGTAGTATAGCCCCACTAGCGGGGGGAGATACGCAGTATTTT.

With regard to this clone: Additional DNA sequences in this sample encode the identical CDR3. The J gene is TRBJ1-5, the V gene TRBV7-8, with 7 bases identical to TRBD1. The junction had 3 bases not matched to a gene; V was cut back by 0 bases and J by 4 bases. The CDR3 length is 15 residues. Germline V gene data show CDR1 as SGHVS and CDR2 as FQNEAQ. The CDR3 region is CASSLADRDNQPQHF. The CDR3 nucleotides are TGTGCCAGCAGCTTAGCCGACAGGGATAATCAGCCCCAGCATTTT. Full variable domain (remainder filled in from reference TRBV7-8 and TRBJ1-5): GAGVSQSPRYKVAKRGQDVALRCDPISGHVSLFWYQQALGQGPEFLTYFQNEAQLDKSGLPSDRFFAERPEGSVSTLKIQRTQQEDSAVYLCASSLADRDNQPQHFGDGTRLSIL.

Written as DNA, the CDR3 is TGTGCCAGCAGTGAACCCAGGGCGGATACGCAGTATTTT. It codes for CASSEPRADTQYF. The J gene is TRBJ2-3, the V gene TRBV6-1; perhaps TRBD1 as D (5 bases). From germline, CDR1 is MNHNS and CDR2 SASEGT. The CDR3 sequence is 13 residues long. Trimming cost V 2 bases and J 6 bases, with 9 bases left between them.

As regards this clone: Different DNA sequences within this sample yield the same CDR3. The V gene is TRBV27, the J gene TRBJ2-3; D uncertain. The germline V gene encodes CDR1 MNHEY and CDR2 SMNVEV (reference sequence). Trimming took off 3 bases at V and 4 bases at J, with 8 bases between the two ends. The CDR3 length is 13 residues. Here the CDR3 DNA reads TGTGCCAGCAGTTTGGGCGGATCAGATACGCAGTATTTT. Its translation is CASSLGGSDTQYF.

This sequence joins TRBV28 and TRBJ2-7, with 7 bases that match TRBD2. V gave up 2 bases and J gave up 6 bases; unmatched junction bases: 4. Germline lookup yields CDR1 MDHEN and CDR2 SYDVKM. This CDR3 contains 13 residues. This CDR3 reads CASSLAGASEQYF. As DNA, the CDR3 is TGTGCCAGCAGTTTAGCGGGAGCCTCCGAGCAGTACTTC.

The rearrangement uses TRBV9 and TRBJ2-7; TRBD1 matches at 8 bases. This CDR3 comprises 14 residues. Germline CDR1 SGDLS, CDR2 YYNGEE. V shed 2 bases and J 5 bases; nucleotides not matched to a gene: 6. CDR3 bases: TGTGCCAGCAGCGTGGCAGGGGGCGAAGACGAGCAGTACTTC. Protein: CASSVAGGEDEQYF.

In DNA form, the CDR3 reads TGTGCCAGCAGTGTACGACTAGCGCTTCTAGATACGCAGTATTTT. Translating gives CASSVRLALLDTQYF. The rearrangement links TRBV6-1 to TRBJ2-3; TRBD2 matches 8 bases. After removal of 4 bases from V and 5 bases from J, the junction contained 8 bases not matched to a gene. CDR3 length: 15 amino acids. CDR1 is MNHNS and CDR2 is SASEGT in the germline V gene.

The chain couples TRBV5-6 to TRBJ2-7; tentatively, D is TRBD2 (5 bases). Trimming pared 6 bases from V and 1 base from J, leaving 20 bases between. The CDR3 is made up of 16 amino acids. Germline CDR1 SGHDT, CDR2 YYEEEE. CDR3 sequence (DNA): TGTGCCAGCACAACCGATGGGCTAGCCCCGTCCTACGAGCAGTACTTC. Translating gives CASTTDGLAPSYEQYF.

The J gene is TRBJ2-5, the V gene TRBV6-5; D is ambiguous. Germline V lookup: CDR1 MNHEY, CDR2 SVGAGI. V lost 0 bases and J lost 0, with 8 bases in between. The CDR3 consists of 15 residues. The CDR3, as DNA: TGTGCCAGCAGTTACTCGAACTCCAACCAAGAGACCCAGTACTTC. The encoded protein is CASSYSNSNQETQYF.

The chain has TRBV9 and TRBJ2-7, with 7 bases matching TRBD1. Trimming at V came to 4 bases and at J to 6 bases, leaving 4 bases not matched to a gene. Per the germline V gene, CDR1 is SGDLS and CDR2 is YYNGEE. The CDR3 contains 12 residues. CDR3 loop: CASSSRGLEQYF. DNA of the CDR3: TGTGCCAGCAGCTCGAGGGGGCTCGAGCAGTACTTC.

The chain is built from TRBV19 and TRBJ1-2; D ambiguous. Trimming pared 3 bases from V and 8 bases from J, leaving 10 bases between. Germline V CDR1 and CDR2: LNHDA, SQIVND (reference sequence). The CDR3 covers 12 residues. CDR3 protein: CASSIDLKGYTF. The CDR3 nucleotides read TGTGCCAGTAGTATCGATCTCAAGGGCTACACCTTC.

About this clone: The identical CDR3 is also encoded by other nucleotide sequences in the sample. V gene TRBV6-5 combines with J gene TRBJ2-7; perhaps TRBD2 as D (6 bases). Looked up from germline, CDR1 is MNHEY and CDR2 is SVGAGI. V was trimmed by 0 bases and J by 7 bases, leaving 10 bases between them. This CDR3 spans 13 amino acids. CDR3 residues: CASSYSSAGEQYF. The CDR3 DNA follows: TGTGCCAGCAGTTACTCGAGTGCGGGAGAGCAGTACTTC.

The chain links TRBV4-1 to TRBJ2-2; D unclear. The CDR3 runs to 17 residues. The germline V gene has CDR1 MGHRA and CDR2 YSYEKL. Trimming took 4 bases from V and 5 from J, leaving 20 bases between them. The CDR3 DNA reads TGCGCCAGCAGCCCCCCCAGACCCTCTCCCGAGACCGGGGAGCTGTTTTTT. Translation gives CASSPPRPSPETGELFF.